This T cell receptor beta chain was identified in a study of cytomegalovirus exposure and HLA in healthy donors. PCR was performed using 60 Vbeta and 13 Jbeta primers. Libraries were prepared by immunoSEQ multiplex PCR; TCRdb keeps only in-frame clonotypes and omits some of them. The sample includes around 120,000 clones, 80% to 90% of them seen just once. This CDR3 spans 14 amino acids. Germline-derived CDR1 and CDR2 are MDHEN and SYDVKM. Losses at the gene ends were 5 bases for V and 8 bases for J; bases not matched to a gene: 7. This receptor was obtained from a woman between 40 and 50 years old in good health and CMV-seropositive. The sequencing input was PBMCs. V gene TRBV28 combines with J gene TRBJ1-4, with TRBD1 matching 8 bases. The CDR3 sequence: CASSPDRGREKLFF. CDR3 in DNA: TGTGCCAGCAGTCCCGACAGGGGACGGGAAAAACTGTTTTTT.